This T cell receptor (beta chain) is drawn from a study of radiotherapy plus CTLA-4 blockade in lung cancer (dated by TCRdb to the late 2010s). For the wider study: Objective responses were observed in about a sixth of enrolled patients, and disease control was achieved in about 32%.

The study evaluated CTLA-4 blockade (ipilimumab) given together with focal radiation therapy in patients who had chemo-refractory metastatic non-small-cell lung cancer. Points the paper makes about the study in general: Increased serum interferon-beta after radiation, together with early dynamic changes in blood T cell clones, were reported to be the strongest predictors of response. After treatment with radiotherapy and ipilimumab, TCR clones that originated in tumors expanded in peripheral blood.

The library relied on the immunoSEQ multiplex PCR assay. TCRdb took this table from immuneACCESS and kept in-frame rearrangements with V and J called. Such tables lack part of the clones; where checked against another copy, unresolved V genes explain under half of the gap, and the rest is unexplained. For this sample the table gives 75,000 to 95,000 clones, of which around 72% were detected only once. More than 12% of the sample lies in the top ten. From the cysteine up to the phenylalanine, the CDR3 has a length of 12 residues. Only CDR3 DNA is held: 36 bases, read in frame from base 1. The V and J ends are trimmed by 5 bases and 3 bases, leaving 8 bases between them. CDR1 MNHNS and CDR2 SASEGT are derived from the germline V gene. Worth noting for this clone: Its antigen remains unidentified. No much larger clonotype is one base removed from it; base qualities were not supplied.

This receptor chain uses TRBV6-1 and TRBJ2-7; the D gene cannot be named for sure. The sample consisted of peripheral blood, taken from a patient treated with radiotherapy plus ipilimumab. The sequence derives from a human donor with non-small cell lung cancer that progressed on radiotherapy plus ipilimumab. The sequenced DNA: TGTGCCAGCAGTCTCTCAATCTACGAGCAGTACTTC. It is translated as CASSLSIYEQYF.